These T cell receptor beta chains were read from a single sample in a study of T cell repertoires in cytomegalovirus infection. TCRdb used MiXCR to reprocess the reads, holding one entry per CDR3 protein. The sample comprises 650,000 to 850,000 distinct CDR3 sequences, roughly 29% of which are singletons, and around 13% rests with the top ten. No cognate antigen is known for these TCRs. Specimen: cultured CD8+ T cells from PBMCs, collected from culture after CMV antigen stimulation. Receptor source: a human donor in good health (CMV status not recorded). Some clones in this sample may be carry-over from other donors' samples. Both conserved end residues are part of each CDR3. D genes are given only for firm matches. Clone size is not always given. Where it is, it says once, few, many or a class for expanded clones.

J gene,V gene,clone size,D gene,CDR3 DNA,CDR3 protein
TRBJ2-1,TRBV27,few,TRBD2,TGTGCCAGCAGTCCCGGACTAGCGCAGTACAATGAGCAGTTCTTC,CASSPGLAQYNEQFF
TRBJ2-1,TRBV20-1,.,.,TGCAGTGCTAGGTGGTCCCCGGACGCCTACAATGAGCAGTTCTTC,CSARWSPDAYNEQFF
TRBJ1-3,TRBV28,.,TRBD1,TGTGCCAGCGTAACCCGAAGACAGGGGGCCTCTGGAAACACCATATATTTT,CASVTRRQGASGNTIYF
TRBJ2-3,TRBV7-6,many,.,TGTGCCAGCAGCCAAAGGACTAGCACAGATACGCAGTATTTT,CASSQRTSTDTQYF
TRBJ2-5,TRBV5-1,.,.,TGCGCCAGCAGCTTGGAGGGGGGGCTAGAGACCCAGTACTTC,CASSLEGGLETQYF
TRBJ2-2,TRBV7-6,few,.,TGTGCCAGCAAAGGGTATTCACAGGCCCACGAGAACACCGGGGAGCTGTTTTTT,CASKGYSQAHENTGELFF
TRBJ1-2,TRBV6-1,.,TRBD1,TGTGCCAGCAGTTACGCTGGGACAGGGAACTATGGCTACACCTTC,CASSYAGTGNYGYTF
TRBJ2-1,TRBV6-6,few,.,TGTGCCAGCAGTTACTCTAATAGCAGGGGTGGTTTCATCAATGAGCAGTTCTTC,CASSYSNSRGGFINEQFF
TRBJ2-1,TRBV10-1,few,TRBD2,TGCGCCAGCAGTGCCCCGGGGGGGCCTGAGAATGAGCAGTTCTTC,CASSAPGGPENEQFF
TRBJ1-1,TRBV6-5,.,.,TGTGCCAGCAGTTACAGGGCCTTGAACACTGAAGCTTTCTTT,CASSYRALNTEAFF
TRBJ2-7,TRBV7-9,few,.,TGTGCCAGCACTTGGGACATCTCCTACGAGCAGTACTTC,CASTWDISYEQYF
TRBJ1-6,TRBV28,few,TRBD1,TGTGCCAGCAGTTTAAACCCGGACAGGGATTCACCCCTCCACTTT,CASSLNPDRDSPLHF
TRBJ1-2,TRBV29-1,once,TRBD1,TGCAGCGTATCCGCAGGGGGGGACACTAACTATGGCTACACCTTC,CSVSAGGDTNYGYTF
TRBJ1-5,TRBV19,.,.,TGTGCCAGTAGTATGGTTCGGGATTTTAGCAATCAGCCCCAGCATTTT,CASSMVRDFSNQPQHF
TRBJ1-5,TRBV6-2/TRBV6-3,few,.,TGTGCCAGCCCAAGGACACTGGATAGCAATCAGCCCCAGCATTTT,CASPRTLDSNQPQHF
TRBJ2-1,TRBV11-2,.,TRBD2,TGTGCCAGCAGCTCTCGGGTAGCGGGGGGCGGTGAGCAGTTCTTC,CASSSRVAGGGEQFF
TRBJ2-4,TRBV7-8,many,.,TGTGCCAGCAGCCTCATAACAGGGAATAAGGTGGAAAACATTCAGTACTTC,CASSLITGNKVENIQYF
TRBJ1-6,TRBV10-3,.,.,TGTGCCACCGGTGAGGGGGGAGGGTCACCCCTCCACTTT,CATGEGGGSPLHF
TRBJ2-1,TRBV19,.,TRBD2,TGTGCCAGTAGTGTGACTAGCGGGGGTGGTCTTTACAATGAGCAGTTCTTC,CASSVTSGGGLYNEQFF
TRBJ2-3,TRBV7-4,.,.,TGTGCCAGCAGCGACGTCGAGGGAGATACGCAGTATTTT,CASSDVEGDTQYF
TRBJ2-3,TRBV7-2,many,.,TGTGCCAGCAGCTTACCCCCCACAGGGACAACAGATACGCAGTATTTT,CASSLPPTGTTDTQYF
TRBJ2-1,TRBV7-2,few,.,TGTGCCAGCAGCTTAGCGCGGCAGTATAACAATGAGCAGTTCTTC,CASSLARQYNNEQFF
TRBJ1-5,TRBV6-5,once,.,TGTGCCAGCAGTTATGGATACGGCAATCAGCCCCAGCATTTT,CASSYGYGNQPQHF
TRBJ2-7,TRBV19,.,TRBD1,TGTGCCAGTAGCCCAACAGGGGCCAACTACGAGCAGTACTTC,CASSPTGANYEQYF
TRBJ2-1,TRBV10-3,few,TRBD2,TGTGCCATCAGTGAGTGGGGGGGGGGTGCATACAATGAGCAGTTCTTC,CAISEWGGGAYNEQFF
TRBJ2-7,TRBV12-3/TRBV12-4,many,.,TGTGCCAGCACAGGCAGCTCCTACGAGCAGTACTTC,CASTGSSYEQYF
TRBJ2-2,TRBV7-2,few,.,TGTGCCAGCAGCTTAAGTCACGCGGGGGCCATCACCGGGGAGCTGTTTTTT,CASSLSHAGAITGELFF
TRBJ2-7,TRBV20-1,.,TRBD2,TGCAGTGCTAGAGACCCGTTGCGGGGGGCTTCCTACGAGCAGTACTTC,CSARDPLRGASYEQYF
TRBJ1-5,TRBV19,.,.,TGTGCCAGTAGTATAGATAAGAATAACAATCAGCCCCAGCATTTT,CASSIDKNNNQPQHF
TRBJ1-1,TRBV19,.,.,TGTGCCAGTAGTCTTTGGGACGGCACCACTGAAGCTTTCTTT,CASSLWDGTTEAFF
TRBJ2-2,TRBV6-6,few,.,TGTGCCAGCAGAGACACCGGAAGCACCGGGGAGCTGTTTTTT,CASRDTGSTGELFF
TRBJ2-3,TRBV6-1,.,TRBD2,TGTGCCAGCAGTGAAGGGACTAGCGGGACCACAGATACGCAGTATTTT,CASSEGTSGTTDTQYF
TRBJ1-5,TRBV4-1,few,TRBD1,TGCGCCAGCAGCCAATCGACAGGGTACGAAATTTTCAATCAGCCCCAGCATTTT,CASSQSTGYEIFNQPQHF
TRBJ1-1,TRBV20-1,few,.,TGCAGTGCTAGAGCGGGGGTATCCGCCAACACTGAAGCTTTCTTT,CSARAGVSANTEAFF
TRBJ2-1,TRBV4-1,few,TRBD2,TGCGCCAGCAGCCAAAGGGCAGCGGGGGGCTCCTACAATGAGCAGTTCTTC,CASSQRAAGGSYNEQFF
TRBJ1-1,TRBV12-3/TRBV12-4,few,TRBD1,TGTGCCAGCAGTTGGGTAGTCCGGGACAGGGGGGTCACGGAAAACACTGAAGCTTTCTTT,CASSWVVRDRGVTENTEAFF
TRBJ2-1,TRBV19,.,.,TGTGCCAGTAGTATAAGAGCAACCTCCTACAATGAGCAGTTCTTC,CASSIRATSYNEQFF
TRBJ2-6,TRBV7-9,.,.,TGTGCCAGCAGTTCTGGGGTAGGGGCCAACGTCCTGACTTTC,CASSSGVGANVLTF
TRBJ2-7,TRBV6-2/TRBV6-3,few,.,TGTGCCAGCAGATACGGACCGGGTGCTACCTACGAGCAGTACTTC,CASRYGPGATYEQYF
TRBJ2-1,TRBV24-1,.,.,TGTGCCACCAGTGACTCCATGGCTTACAATGAGCAGTTCTTC,CATSDSMAYNEQFF
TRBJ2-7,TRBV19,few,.,TGTGCCAGTAGTATAGTGGGGTTCCTGCCCTCCTACGAGCAGTACTTC,CASSIVGFLPSYEQYF
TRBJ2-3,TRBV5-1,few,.,TGCGCCAGCAGCTTGTGGGGAGTCGACCGCACAGATACGCAGTATTTT,CASSLWGVDRTDTQYF
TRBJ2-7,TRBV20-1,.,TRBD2,TGCAGTGCTCGGACTAGCGGAGCCCCCCACGAGCAGTACTTC,CSARTSGAPHEQYF
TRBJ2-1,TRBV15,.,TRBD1,TGTGCCACCAGCCGTCCCGGGACAGTTGACAATGAGCAGTTCTTC,CATSRPGTVDNEQFF
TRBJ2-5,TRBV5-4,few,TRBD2,TGTGCCAGCAGCTTTGTAGCGGGGGAGCAAGAGACCCAGTACTTC,CASSFVAGEQETQYF
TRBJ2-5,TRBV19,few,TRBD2,TGTGCCAGTAGTCCCCGGACTAGCGGGGATGGGGAGACCCAGTACTTC,CASSPRTSGDGETQYF
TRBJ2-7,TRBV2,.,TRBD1,TGTGCCAGCAGTGAACCAAGACAGGGGTGGAACGAGCAGTACTTC,CASSEPRQGWNEQYF
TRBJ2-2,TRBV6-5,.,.,TGTGCCAGCAGCTATTGGAGGGCGGGCAACACCGGGGAGCTGTTTTTT,CASSYWRAGNTGELFF
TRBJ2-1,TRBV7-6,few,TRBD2,TGTGCCAGCAGCCGCTTGGGGAGCGGGGGGTTATACAATGAGCAGTTCTTC,CASSRLGSGGLYNEQFF
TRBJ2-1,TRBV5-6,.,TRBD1,TGTGCCAGCAGCTTTCGTTACCGGGACAGGGAAAGAAATGAGCAGTTCTTC,CASSFRYRDRERNEQFF
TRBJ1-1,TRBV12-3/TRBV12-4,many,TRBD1,TGTGCCAGCACTGACAGGGGGCTAACTGAAGCTTTCTTT,CASTDRGLTEAFF
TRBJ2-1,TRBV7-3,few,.,TGTGCCAGCAGCTCAGACCCGGGGGCCTACAATGAGCAGTTCTTC,CASSSDPGAYNEQFF
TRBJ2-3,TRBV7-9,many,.,TGTGCCAGCAGCTTCCTCGGGTTGGCCTCCACAGATACGCAGTATTTT,CASSFLGLASTDTQYF
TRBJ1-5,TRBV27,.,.,TGTGCCAGCAAATACGGCTCCGATCAGCCCCAGCATTTT,CASKYGSDQPQHF
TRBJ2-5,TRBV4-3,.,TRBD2,TGCGCCAGCAGCCAAGATCCCGGGACTAGCGGGGGCAAAGAGACCCAGTACTTC,CASSQDPGTSGGKETQYF